The T cell receptor beta chain described here comes from a study of T cells in tuberculosis. Regarding the study as a whole: Active tuberculosis TCR-alpha repertoires lay closer to GMM-specific TCRs than IGRA-negative controls, suggesting clonal expansion. Cases with active tuberculosis were adults, while controls were adolescents. Shorter CDR3-alpha in active tuberculosis partly drove smaller distances.

In the case of this clone: Its target is not known.

Libraries were prepared by immunoSEQ multiplex PCR; TCRdb keeps only in-frame clonotypes and omits some of them. The sample lists over 30,000 clones, about 97% occurring once. Trimming stripped 0 bases from V and 6 bases from J, with 15 bases between. Germline CDR1 is SNHLY and CDR2 is FYNNEI. The CDR3 extends over 15 amino acids. Sequencing was carried out using PBMCs. The chain combines TRBV2 with TRBJ2-7, with a possible D match to TRBD1 (6 bases). The sequence derives from a donor aged 10 to 29 with latent tuberculosis or without tuberculosis infection. CDR3 bases: TGTGCCAGCAGTGAAGCGCTTCACAGGGTGGCCGAGCAGTACTTC. Translated, it gives CASSEALHRVAEQYF.